The TCR beta chain described here comes from a study of CD8+CD57+ T cells in acquired aplastic anemia. Study background: Sorted CD4+ plus CD8+ cells gave DNA averaging around 3.2 ug.

CD8+CD57+ cell expansion, shown by flow cytometry, had occurred in the patients selected for sequencing. There were no patients without severe acquired aplastic anemia. Sampling of blood occurred while the patients had still received no therapy. The ends lost 0 bases at V and 4 bases at J; junction bases unmatched: 15. This CDR3 region has 18 residues. Germline CDR1 and CDR2: DFQATT and SNEGSKA (reference sequence). This clonotype was counted many times. The template used for profiling TCR beta VDJ and CDR3 was genomic DNA. TCRdb reprocessed the reads via MiXCR and lists one record per CDR3 protein. This sample has 150,000 to 200,000 distinct CDR3 sequences, with 47% found just once.

The sample was sorted CD4+, CD8+, or CD8+CD57+ T cells (not recorded which) from PBMCs. The receptor comes from a human donor with aplastic anemia. V is TRBV20-1 and J is TRBJ1-5, with TRBD1 matching over 7 bases. The CDR3 region has the DNA TGCAGTGCTAGAGATCCAGGGGGAGCGGGAATGGGTAATCAGCCCCAGCATTTT. Encoded protein: CSARDPGGAGMGNQPQHF.